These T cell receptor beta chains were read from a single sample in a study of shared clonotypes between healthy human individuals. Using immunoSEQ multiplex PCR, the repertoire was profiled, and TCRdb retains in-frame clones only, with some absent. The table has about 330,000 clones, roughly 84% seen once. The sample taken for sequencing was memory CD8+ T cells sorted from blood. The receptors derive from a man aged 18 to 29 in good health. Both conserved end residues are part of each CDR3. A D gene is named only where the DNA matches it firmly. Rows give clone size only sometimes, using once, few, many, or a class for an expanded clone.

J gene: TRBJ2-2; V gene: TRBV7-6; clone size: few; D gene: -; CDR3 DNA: TGTGCCAGCAGCTTAGCTTCCGTCACCGGGGAGCTGTTTTTT; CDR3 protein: CASSLASVTGELFF
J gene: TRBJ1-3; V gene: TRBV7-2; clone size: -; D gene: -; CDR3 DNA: TGTGCCAGCAGCTTAAACGTCGCCTCTGGAAACACCATATATTTT; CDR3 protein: CASSLNVASGNTIYF
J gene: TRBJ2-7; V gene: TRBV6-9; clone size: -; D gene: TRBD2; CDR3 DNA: TGTGCCAGCAGCCAGACAGGGGTCGGGACTAGCGGGAGGACCTACGAGCAGTACTTC; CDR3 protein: CASSQTGVGTSGRTYEQYF
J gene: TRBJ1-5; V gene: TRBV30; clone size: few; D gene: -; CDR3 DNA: TGTGCCTGGGGGACGGAAAATAGCAATCAGCCCCAGCATTTT; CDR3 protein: CAWGTENSNQPQHF
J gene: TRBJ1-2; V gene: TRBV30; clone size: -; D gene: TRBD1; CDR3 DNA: TGTGCCTGGAGTGGATACTCCCCCGACAGGGGATGGGGCTACACCTTC; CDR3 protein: CAWSGYSPDRGWGYTF
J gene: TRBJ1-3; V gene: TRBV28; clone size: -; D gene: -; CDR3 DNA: TGTGCCAGCAGTTACCGGGCCCCTTATGTAGGCACTTCTTCTGGAAACACCATATATTTT; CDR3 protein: CASSYRAPYVGTSSGNTIYF
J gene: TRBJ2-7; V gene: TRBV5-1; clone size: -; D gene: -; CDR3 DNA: TGCGCCAGCAGCTGGGGGGACGGAAGCTCCTACGAGCAGTACTTC; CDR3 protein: CASSWGDGSSYEQYF
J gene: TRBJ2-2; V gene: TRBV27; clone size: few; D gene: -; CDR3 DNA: TGTGCCAGCAGTTTGACAGCGAACACCGGGGAGCTGTTTTTT; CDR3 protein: CASSLTANTGELFF
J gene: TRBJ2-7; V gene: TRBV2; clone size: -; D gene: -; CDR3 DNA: TGTGCGTTAGGGGTCCCCTACGAGCAGTACTTC; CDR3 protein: CALGVPYEQYF
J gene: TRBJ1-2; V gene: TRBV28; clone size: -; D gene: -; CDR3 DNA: TGTGCCAGCAGTTCGGACAGAAGCTATGGCTACACCTTC; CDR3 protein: CASSSDRSYGYTF
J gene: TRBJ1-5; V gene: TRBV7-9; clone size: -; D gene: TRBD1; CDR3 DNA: TGTGCCAGCAGCTTAGATCAGGGGGATCAGCCCCAGCATTTT; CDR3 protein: CASSLDQGDQPQHF
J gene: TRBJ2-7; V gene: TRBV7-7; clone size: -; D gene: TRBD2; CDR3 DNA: TGTGCTAGCAGTTACGGACTAGCGCCAACCTACGAGCAGTACTTC; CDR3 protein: CASSYGLAPTYEQYF
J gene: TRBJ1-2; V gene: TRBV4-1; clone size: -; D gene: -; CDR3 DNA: TGCGCCAGCAGCCAGGACTCAGGGTTTGGCTACACCTTC; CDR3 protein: CASSQDSGFGYTF
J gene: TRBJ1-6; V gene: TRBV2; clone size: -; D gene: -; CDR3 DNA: TGTGCCAGCAGTGAAGGTGGGGACCCATGGCCTAATTTT; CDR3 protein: CASSEGGDPWPNF
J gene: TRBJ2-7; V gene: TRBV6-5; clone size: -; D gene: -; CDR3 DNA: TGTGCCAGCAGTTCCCTCTCTCACTACGAGCAGTACTTC; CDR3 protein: CASSSLSHYEQYF
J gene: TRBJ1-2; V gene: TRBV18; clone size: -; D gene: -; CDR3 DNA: TGTGCCAGCTCACCATGGGGTATCAGCTACACCTTC; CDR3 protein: CASSPWGISYTF
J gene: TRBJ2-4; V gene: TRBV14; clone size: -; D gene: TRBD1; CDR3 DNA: TGTGCCAGCAGCCTCAGGGACAGGGGAGATCTGGCCAAAAACATTCAGTACTTC; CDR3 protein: CASSLRDRGDLAKNIQYF
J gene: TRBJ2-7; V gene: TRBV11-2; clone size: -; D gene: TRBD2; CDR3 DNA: TGTGCCAGCAGCTTAGTTGCTAGCGGGGAAGCCGAGCAGTACTTC; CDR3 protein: CASSLVASGEAEQYF
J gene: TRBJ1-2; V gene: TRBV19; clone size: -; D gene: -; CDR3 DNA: TGTGCCAGTAGGGGCCGCCTCGGAGGCTACACCTTC; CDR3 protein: CASRGRLGGYTF
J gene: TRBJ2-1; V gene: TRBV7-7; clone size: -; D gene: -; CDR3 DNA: TGTGCTAGCAGCTTAGATCCCTACAATGAGCAGTTCTTC; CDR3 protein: CASSLDPYNEQFF
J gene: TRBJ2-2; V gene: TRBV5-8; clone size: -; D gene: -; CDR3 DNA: TGTGCCAGCAGCCTGACTAGAGTCCTCACCGGGGAGCTGTTTTTT; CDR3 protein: CASSLTRVLTGELFF
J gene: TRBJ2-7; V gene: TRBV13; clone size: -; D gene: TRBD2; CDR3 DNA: TGTGCCAGCAGCGAGACTAGCGGGAACTACGAGCAGTACTTC; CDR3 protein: CASSETSGNYEQYF
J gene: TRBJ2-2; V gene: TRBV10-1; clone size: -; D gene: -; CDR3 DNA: TGCGCCAGCAGTGAGTCCTGGGGAACCACCGGGGAGCTGTTTTTT; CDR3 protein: CASSESWGTTGELFF
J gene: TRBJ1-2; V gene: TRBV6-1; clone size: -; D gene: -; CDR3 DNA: TGTGCCAGCAGGGGGACGTGGAAGGACGGCTACACCTTC; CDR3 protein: CASRGTWKDGYTF
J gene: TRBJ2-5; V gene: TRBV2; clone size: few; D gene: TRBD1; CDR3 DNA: TGTGCCAGCAGTGAAGAGGCAGGGGGTCCAGAGACCCAGTACTTC; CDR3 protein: CASSEEAGGPETQYF
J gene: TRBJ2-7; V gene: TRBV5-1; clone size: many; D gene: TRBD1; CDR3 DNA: TGCGCCAGCTCCCAGGGGGTGACCTCCTACGAGCAGTACTTC; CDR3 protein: CASSQGVTSYEQYF